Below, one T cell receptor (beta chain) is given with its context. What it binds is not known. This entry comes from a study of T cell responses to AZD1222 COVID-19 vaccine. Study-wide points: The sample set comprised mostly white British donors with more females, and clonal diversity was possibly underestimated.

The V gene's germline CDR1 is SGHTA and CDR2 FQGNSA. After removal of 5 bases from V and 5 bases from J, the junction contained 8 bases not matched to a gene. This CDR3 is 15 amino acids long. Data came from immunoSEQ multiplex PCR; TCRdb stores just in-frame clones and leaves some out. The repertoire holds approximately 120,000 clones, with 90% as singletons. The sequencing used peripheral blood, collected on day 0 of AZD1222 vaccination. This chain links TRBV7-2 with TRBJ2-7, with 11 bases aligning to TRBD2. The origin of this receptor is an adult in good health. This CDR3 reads CASSLTSGSSNEQYF. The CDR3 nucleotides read TGTGCCAGCAGCCTTACTAGCGGGAGTTCTAACGAGCAGTACTTC.